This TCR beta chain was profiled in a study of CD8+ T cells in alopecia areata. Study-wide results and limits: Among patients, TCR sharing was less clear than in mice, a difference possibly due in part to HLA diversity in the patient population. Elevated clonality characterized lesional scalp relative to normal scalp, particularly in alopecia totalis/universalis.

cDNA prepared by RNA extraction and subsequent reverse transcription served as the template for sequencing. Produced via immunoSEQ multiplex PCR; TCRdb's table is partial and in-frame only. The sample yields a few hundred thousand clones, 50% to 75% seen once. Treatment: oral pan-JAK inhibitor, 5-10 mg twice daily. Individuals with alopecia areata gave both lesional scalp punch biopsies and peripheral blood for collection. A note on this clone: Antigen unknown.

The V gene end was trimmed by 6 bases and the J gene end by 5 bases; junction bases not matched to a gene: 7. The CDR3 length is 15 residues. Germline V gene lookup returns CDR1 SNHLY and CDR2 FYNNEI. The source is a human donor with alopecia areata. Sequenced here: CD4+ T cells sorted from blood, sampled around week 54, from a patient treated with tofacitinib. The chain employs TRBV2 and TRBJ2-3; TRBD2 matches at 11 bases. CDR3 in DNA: TGTGCCAGCAGCGAGACTAGCGGGGTTGTAGATACGCAGTATTTT. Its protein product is CASSETSGVVDTQYF.